The 14 T cell receptor beta chains reported below all come from one sample, sequenced in a study of memory CD4+ T cells and cytomegalovirus serostatus. The method was immunoSEQ multiplex PCR; TCRdb's version includes in-frame clones alone and lacks a portion of them. The sample has just under 65,000 clones; approximately 71% are singletons. The sort gate was single viable CD3+CD4+CD8-CD45RO+ cells for memory CD4+ T cells. The sample was memory CD4+ T cells from blood. Receptor source: an adult in good health and CMV-seronegative.

The gene calls are TRBV9 and TRBJ2-3; D may match TRBD1 or TRBD2 (6 bases each). The CDR3 contains 20 residues. Germline CDR1 reads SGDLS; CDR2 reads YYNGEE. Trimming stripped 1 base from V and 1 base from J, with 25 bases between. The DNA for the CDR3 is TGTGCCAGCAGCGTATCTCCGGCAGGGAGAGGGGGACTGGGCACAGATACGCAGTATTTT. It yields the protein CASSVSPAGRGGLGTDTQYF.

In regard to this clone: Germline is not matched at one junction end, which may reflect a read error. The gene calls are TRBV7-7 and TRBJ2-7, with 7 bases lining up with TRBD1. The CDR3 spans 14 residues. Per the germline V gene, CDR1 is SSHAT and CDR2 is FNYEAQ (reference sequence). DNA for the CDR3: TGTGCTAGCAGCCTTTCCCGGGACAGCTACGAGCAGTACTTC. It specifies CASSLSRDSYEQYF.

This chain connects TRBV19 to TRBJ1-5; D perhaps matches TRBD1 (6 bases). The germline CDR1 and CDR2 sequences are LNHDA and SQIVND (reference sequence). The CDR3 length is 16 residues. V was trimmed by 6 bases and J by 2 bases, leaving 17 bases between them. CDR3 sequence (DNA): TGTGCCAGTAGGAGCGGGGCAGGGGAGGGCAATCAGCCCCAGCATTTT. It is translated as CASRSGAGEGNQPQHF.

The V call is TRBV30, the J call TRBJ1-6; tentative D call: TRBD1 (5 bases). From germline, CDR1 is GTSNPN and CDR2 SVGIG (reference sequence). Trimming shortened V by 0 bases and J by 3 bases, and 9 bases separated the two germline ends. CDR3 length equals 15 residues. CDR3 DNA: TGTGCCTGGAGTGTAGGGGATGTCTATAATTCACCCCTCCACTTT. It is translated as CAWSVGDVYNSPLHF.

The chain carries TRBV4-2 and TRBJ2-3; 7 positions agree with TRBD2. Trimming took 2 bases from V and 4 from J; bases not matched to a gene: 12. This CDR3 region has 17 residues. CDR1 LGHNA and CDR2 YNFKEQ come from the germline V gene. Here the CDR3 reads CASSQLAGEPGADTQYF. The CDR3 DNA reads as TGTGCCAGCAGCCAACTGGCGGGAGAGCCCGGGGCAGATACGCAGTATTTT.

This clone was picked up a small number of times. The chain is built from TRBV30 and TRBJ2-1; a weak D match, TRBD1 (6 bases). The V end was cut by 8 bases, the J end by 5 bases, with 19 bases between. Germline lookup yields CDR1 GTSNPN and CDR2 SVGIG (reference sequence). The CDR3 covers 14 residues. The CDR3 loop is CAGILGGLNNEQFF. The CDR3 region has the DNA TGTGCCGGTATACTAGGGGGTCTCAACAATGAGCAGTTCTTC. Full variable domain (remainder filled in from reference TRBV30 and TRBJ2-1): SQTIHQWPATLVQPVGSPLSLECTVEGTSNPNLYWYRQAAGRGLQLLFYSVGIGQISSEVPQNLSASRPQDRQFILSSKKLLLSDSGFYLCAGILGGLNNEQFFGPGTRLTVL.

The chain joins TRBV6-6 to TRBJ2-7; tentative D call: TRBD1 (5 bases). The V gene lost 7 bases and the J gene lost 6 bases, with 13 bases spanning the gap. The CDR3 is made up of 12 amino acids. From germline, CDR1 is MNHNY and CDR2 SVGAGI (reference sequence). This CDR3 is CASMTVQFEQYF. The CDR3 DNA sequence: TGTGCCAGCATGACAGTCCAGTTCGAGCAGTACTTC.

The chain joins TRBV7-2 to TRBJ2-1; 14 nucleotides line up with TRBD2. The CDR3 is 16 amino acids. V was pared by 5 bases and J by 4 bases, with 4 bases of the junction left unmatched. Germline V gene data show CDR1 as SGHTA and CDR2 as FQGNSA. The CDR3 is CASSRLAGGEYNEQFF. The CDR3 DNA sequence: TGTGCCAGCAGCCGACTAGCGGGGGGGGAATACAATGAGCAGTTCTTC.

V gene TRBV4-1 combines with J gene TRBJ1-2; unclear D gene. Germline values: CDR1 MGHRA, CDR2 YSYEKL. The germline V and J ends were trimmed by 0 bases and 3 bases, with 17 bases remaining between them. This CDR3 is 17 amino acids long. The CDR3 loop reads CASSQDTKGPTDYGYTF. The CDR3, as DNA: TGCGCCAGCAGCCAAGATACTAAGGGCCCTACCGACTATGGCTACACCTTC.

This rearrangement joins TRBV19 to TRBJ1-1; possibly TRBD1 for D (5 bases). Trimming pared 5 bases from V and 3 bases from J, leaving 13 bases between. The CDR3 runs to 14 residues. CDR1 is LNHDA and CDR2 is SQIVND in the germline V gene (reference sequence). The CDR3 loop reads CASSARRGHTEAFF. The CDR3 DNA sequence: TGTGCCAGTAGTGCGCGCCGGGGCCACACTGAAGCTTTCTTT.

A few counts support this clone. The V and J genes are TRBV10-1 and TRBJ1-6, with 7 positions matching TRBD1. V lost 4 bases, J lost 9 bases, and 3 bases stayed unmatched. There are 13 residues in the CDR3. The germline CDR1 and CDR2 sequences are WNHNN and SYGVQD (reference sequence). CDR3 sequence (DNA): TGCGCCAGCAGTGTAGGGGGCTCTTCACCCCTCCACTTT. It codes for CASSVGGSSPLHF.

This clone was counted only a few times. This sequence joins TRBV9 and TRBJ2-4; 7 nucleotides align to TRBD2. The CDR3 consists of 14 residues. Losses at the gene ends were 4 bases for V and 4 bases for J; bases not matched to a gene: 5. The germline CDR1 and CDR2 sequences are SGDLS and YYNGEE. The DNA of the CDR3 is TGTGCCAGCAGCCCCCAGGGAGGGAAAAACATTCAGTACTTC. Protein: CASSPQGGKNIQYF.

Only one count was recorded for this clone. V gene TRBV7-2 combines with J gene TRBJ2-1; 14 bases line up with TRBD2. J gave up 10 bases and V 5 bases, and 10 bases lay outside the gene matches. The CDR3 has 16 amino acids. Germline-derived CDR1 and CDR2 are SGHTA and FQGNSA. The CDR3: CASSVRLAGGNSEQFF. CDR3 sequence (DNA): TGTGCCAGCAGCGTAAGACTAGCGGGAGGGAATTCGGAGCAGTTCTTC.

Concerning this clone: Different DNA sequences within this sample yield the same CDR3. In DNA, the CDR3 is TGTGCCAGCAGTGAGGGGGGGGGTCAGCCCCAGCATTTT. Its translation: CASSEGGGQPQHF. The gene calls are TRBV25-1 and TRBJ1-5; a weak D match, TRBD1 (5 bases). Germline CDR1 reads MGHDK; CDR2 reads SYGVNS. The V and J ends lost 3 bases and 6 bases respectively, with 9 bases between them. The CDR3 spans 13 residues.